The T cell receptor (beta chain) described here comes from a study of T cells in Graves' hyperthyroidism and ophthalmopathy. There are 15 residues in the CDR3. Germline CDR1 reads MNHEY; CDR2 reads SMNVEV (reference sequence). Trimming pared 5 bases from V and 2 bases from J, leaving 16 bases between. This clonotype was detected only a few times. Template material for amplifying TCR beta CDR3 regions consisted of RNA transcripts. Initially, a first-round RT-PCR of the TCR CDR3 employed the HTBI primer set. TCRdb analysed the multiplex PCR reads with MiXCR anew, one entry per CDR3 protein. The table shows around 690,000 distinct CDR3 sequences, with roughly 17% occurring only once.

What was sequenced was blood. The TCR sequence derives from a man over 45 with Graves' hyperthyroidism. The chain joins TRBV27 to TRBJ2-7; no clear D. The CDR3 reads CASSPTRPSTYEQYF. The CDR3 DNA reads TGTGCCAGCAGTCCCACCCGGCCTTCTACCTACGAGCAGTACTTC.